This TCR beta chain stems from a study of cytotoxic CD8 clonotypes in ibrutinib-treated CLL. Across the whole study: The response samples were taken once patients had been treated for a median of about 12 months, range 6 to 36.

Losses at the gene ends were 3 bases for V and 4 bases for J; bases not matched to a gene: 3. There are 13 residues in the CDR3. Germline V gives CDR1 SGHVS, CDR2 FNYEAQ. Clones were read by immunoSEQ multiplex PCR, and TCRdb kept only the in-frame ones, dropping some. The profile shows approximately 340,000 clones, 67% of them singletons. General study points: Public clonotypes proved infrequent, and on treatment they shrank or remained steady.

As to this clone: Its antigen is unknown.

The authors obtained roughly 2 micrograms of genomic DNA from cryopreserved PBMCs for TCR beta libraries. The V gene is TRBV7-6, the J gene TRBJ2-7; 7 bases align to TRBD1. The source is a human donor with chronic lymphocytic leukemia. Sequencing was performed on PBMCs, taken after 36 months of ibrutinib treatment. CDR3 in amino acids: CASSFRQGYEQYF. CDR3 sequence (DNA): TGTGCCAGCAGCTTCAGACAGGGTTACGAGCAGTACTTC.